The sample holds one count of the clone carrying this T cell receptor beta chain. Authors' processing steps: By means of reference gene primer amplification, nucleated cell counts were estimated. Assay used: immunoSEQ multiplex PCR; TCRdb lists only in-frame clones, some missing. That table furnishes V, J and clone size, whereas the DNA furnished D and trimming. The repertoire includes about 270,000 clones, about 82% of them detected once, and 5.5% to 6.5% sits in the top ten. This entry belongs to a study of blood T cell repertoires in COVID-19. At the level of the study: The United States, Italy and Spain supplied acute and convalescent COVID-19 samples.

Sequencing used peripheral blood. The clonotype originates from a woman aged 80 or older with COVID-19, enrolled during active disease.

The CDR3: CASSLEGGILTGELFF. The CDR3 nucleotides are TGCGCCAGCAGCTTGGAAGGGGGAATATTGACCGGGGAGCTGTTTTTT. This rearrangement joins TRBV5-1 to TRBJ2-2; maybe TRBD1 (6 bases). CDR3 length equals 16 residues. Germline V gene sequence: CDR1 SGHRS, CDR2 YFSETQ. V lost 0 bases to trimming and J lost 5 bases, with 14 bases between them.